These 11 T cell receptor beta chains were sequenced from one sample in a study of control samples from healthy donors and cancer patients. Generated by immunoSEQ multiplex PCR, the TCRdb table keeps only in-frame clones and is missing some. The sample yields around 120,000 clones, roughly 84% seen once. Sequencing input: blood. Receptors were obtained from a man in his forties in good health.

This clone appeared once. The chain joins TRBV13 to TRBJ1-2, with D hard to call. V lost 2 bases to trimming and J lost 7 bases, with 14 bases between them. The germline gives CDR1 PRHDT, CDR2 FYEKMQ (reference sequence). The CDR3 is 14 amino acids. CDR3 residues: CASSLRPTPVGYTF. The CDR3 region has the DNA TGTGCCAGCAGCTTAAGGCCGACCCCTGTTGGCTACACCTTC.

For the CDR3, the DNA is TGTGCCAGCGTCGGGACTAGAGTATCCTACGAGCAGTACTTC. Encoded protein: CASVGTRVSYEQYF. The gene calls are TRBV7-9 and TRBJ2-7; TRBD2 aligns across 8 bases. Trimming cost V 8 bases and J 1 base; bases outside gene matches: 7. The germline CDR1 and CDR2 sequences are SEHNR and FQNEAQ (reference sequence). This CDR3 has 14 amino acids.

CDR3 nucleotides: TGCGCCAGCAGCCAAGTGCTCCGGGATAACTATGGCTACACCTTC. This codes for CASSQVLRDNYGYTF. This chain uses TRBV4-1 with TRBJ1-2, with D hard to call. The CDR3 spans 15 residues. Trimming cost V 1 base and J 1 base, with 10 bases left between them. Germline V gene sequence: CDR1 MGHRA, CDR2 YSYEKL.

The genes are TRBV7-9 and TRBJ2-2; D is perhaps TRBD1 or TRBD2 (5 bases each). V lost 1 base and J 6 bases, leaving 9 bases between the germline ends. This CDR3 has 14 residues. Germline lookup yields CDR1 SEHNR and CDR2 FQNEAQ (reference sequence). CDR3 protein: CASSLVGTSGELFF. CDR3 nucleotide sequence: TGTGCCAGCAGCTTAGTGGGGACCTCCGGGGAGCTGTTTTTT.

This sequence joins TRBV10-3 and TRBJ1-1, with unresolved D. The germline V and J ends were trimmed by 2 bases and 7 bases, with 8 bases remaining between them. Germline V gene sequence: CDR1 ENHRY, CDR2 SYGVKD. CDR3 length equals 12 residues. This CDR3 reads CAISEEQYEAFF. In nucleotides, the CDR3 is TGTGCCATCAGTGAGGAGCAATATGAAGCTTTCTTT.

This rearrangement joins TRBV25-1 to TRBJ2-7; TRBD1 aligns across 9 bases. Per germline, CDR1 MGHDK and CDR2 SYGVNS. The CDR3 length is 14 residues. J lost 5 bases, V lost 3 bases, and 5 bases had no gene match. CDR3: CASSEGRQGDEQYF. DNA of the CDR3: TGTGCCAGCAGTGAGGGGAGACAGGGGGACGAGCAGTACTTC.

The genes are TRBV13 and TRBJ1-4, with D unclear. The V gene lost 5 bases and the J gene lost 1 base, with 11 bases spanning the gap. Germline V gene sequence: CDR1 PRHDT, CDR2 FYEKMQ (reference sequence). CDR3 length: 15 residues. The DNA for the CDR3 is TGTGCCAGCAGCGCCGGTTTGAGAACTAATGAAAAACTGTTTTTT. This encodes CASSAGLRTNEKLFF.

The chain carries TRBV6-2 or TRBV6-3 and TRBJ2-5; possible D gene TRBD1, 6 bases. The germline CDR1 and CDR2 sequences are MNHEY and SVGEGT. The CDR3 is made up of 13 amino acids. Trimming pared 2 bases from V and 5 bases from J, leaving 9 bases between. The CDR3 loop is CASSYTGWETQYF. Written as DNA, the CDR3 is TGTGCCAGCAGTTACACAGGGTGGGAGACCCAGTACTTC.

The chain employs TRBV6-5 and TRBJ2-1; 8 bases map to TRBD1. The CDR3 contains 14 residues. Trimming removed 6 bases from V and 6 bases from J; junction bases left unmatched: 7. Per germline, CDR1 MNHEY and CDR2 SVGAGI. The CDR3 nucleotides are TGTGCCAGCAGGAGGACAGGGCCAGGCAATGAGCAGTTCTTC. It codes for CASRRTGPGNEQFF.

The chain combines TRBV18 with TRBJ1-1; TRBD1 aligns across 8 bases. The CDR3 spans 16 residues. The germline V gene has CDR1 KGHSH and CDR2 LQKENI. The V gene end was trimmed by 6 bases and the J gene end by 0 bases; junction bases not matched to a gene: 9. CDR3 nucleotides: TGTGCCAGCTCTCTTGGACAGGGATTCATGAACACTGAAGCTTTCTTT. Encoded protein: CASSLGQGFMNTEAFF.

Remarks on this clone: One end of the junction varies from germline; a read error may be responsible. The V and J genes are TRBV11-3 and TRBJ1-1; possibly TRBD1 for D (5 bases). Germline CDR1 reads SGHNT; CDR2 reads YENEEA. This CDR3 is built from 16 residues. This chain's CDR3 is CANSLGLGVLNTEAFF. The CDR3 region has the DNA TGTGCCAACAGCTTGGGATTGGGGGTGCTAAACACTGAAGCTTTCTTT.